This is a list of T cell receptor beta chains from one sample in a study of CD8 T cells in Susac syndrome. TCRdb re-called the immunoSEQ multiplex PCR reads with MiXCR, one entry per CDR3 protein. The sample yields almost 450,000 distinct CDR3 sequences, more than 80% seen once. The sample was CD8+ T cells from PBMCs. These receptors originate from a human donor with multiple sclerosis. The CDR3 runs from the conserved cysteine through the conserved F or W. The D gene is left open where the match is weak. Not every row has a clone size; where given, it reads once, few, many or a size class.

j_gene	v_gene	d_gene	abundance	CDR3nt	CDR3aa
TRBJ1-2	TRBV2	.	.	TGTGCCAGCAGTGAAGGGTCCGGGGAATCAGCGATTTATGGCTACACCTTC	CASSEGSGESAIYGYTF
TRBJ1-1	TRBV11-1	.	.	TGTGCCAGCAGTTTTACAGGGATTGAAGCTTTCTTT	CASSFTGIEAFF
TRBJ2-7	TRBV4-1	.	.	TGCGCCAGCAGCCAAGATTGGGGAAGGGAGCAGTACTTC	CASSQDWGREQYF
TRBJ1-1	TRBV18	.	.	TGTGCCAACTCACGGGCTCGCATCTACCAGGGAGTGAACACTGAAGCTTTCTTT	CANSRARIYQGVNTEAFF
TRBJ2-1	TRBV2	.	.	TGTGCCAGCAGAAGGTTAGGCGGCAATGAGCAGTTCTTC	CASRRLGGNEQFF
TRBJ2-7	TRBV6-5	TRBD2	.	TGTGCCACCTCGTTCGGGGGGGGCTCCTACGAGCAGTACTTC	CATSFGGGSYEQYF
TRBJ1-6	TRBV27	TRBD1	.	TGTGCCAGCAGTTTATGGTCAGGGGGCAGTAATTCACCCCTCCACTTT	CASSLWSGGSNSPLHF
TRBJ2-7	TRBV7-6	TRBD1	.	TGTGCCAGCAGCATGGACAGGGGCCACGAGCAGTACTTC	CASSMDRGHEQYF
TRBJ2-1	TRBV13	TRBD2	.	TGTGCCAGCAGCCCGGATGACCGGGGGGTGAATGAGCAGTTCTTC	CASSPDDRGVNEQFF
TRBJ2-3	TRBV7-2	.	.	TGTGCCGGCAGCTTAGGGTGGGGGGGGCCGACAGATACGCAGTATTTT	CAGSLGWGGPTDTQYF
TRBJ2-2	TRBV5-1	.	.	TGCGCCAGCAGCTACTTAAGATGGCTGGGCGGGGAGCTGTTTTTT	CASSYLRWLGGELFF
TRBJ1-2	TRBV5-1	.	.	TGCGCCAGCAGCTCGACATCCAACTATGGCTACACCTTC	CASSSTSNYGYTF
TRBJ2-3	TRBV19	TRBD2	few	TGTGCCAGCTCAATAATTACTAGCGAAAGCACAGATACGCAGTATTTT	CASSIITSESTDTQYF
TRBJ1-2	TRBV7-9	.	.	TGTGCCAGCAGCTTAGGAGCGGAAGACAATAACTATGGCTACACCTTC	CASSLGAEDNNYGYTF
TRBJ1-5	TRBV21-1	.	once	TGTGCCAGCTTTTTTATGTGGCAAGATCAGCCCCAGCATTTT	CASFFMWQDQPQHF
TRBJ2-7	TRBV27	.	few	TGTGCCAGCAGTTTATCAGGTCAGGGGCCCCCCTACGAGCAGTACTTC	CASSLSGQGPPYEQYF
TRBJ2-7	TRBV28	TRBD2	.	TGTGCCAGCAGCCGTCGTGGCGGGAGGGTCTACGAGCAGTACTTC	CASSRRGGRVYEQYF
TRBJ1-1	TRBV3-1	.	.	TGTGCCAGCAGCCAAGATTTCAGGGGTTGGGGCACTAAAGCTTTCTTT	CASSQDFRGWGTKAFF
TRBJ2-3	TRBV24-1	.	.	TGTGCCACCAGTGATTCGGGACACCGAGACCCAGATACGCAGTATTTT	CATSDSGHRDPDTQYF
TRBJ2-1	TRBV5-1	TRBD1	.	TGCGCCAGCAGCGTGGACAGGGGTGACAATGAGCAGTTCTTC	CASSVDRGDNEQFF
TRBJ2-1	TRBV4-1	.	.	TGCGCCAGCAGCCAAGGAACCCTCTCCTCCTACAATGAGCAGTTCTTC	CASSQGTLSSYNEQFF
TRBJ2-1	TRBV5-3	.	.	TGTGCCAGAAGCTTGCTAGGCCCGTCCTACAATGAGCAGTTCTTC	CARSLLGPSYNEQFF
TRBJ1-1	TRBV28	.	.	TGTGCCAGCAGACGTGTGGTTGAAGCTTTCTTT	CASRRVVEAFF
TRBJ2-1	TRBV7-8	.	.	TGTGCCAGCATCTACGCCGGGACTTGGGACAATGAGCAGTTCTTC	CASIYAGTWDNEQFF
TRBJ2-7	TRBV30	TRBD1	few	TGTGCCTGGAGTACAGGGGGAGCCTACGAGCAGTACTTC	CAWSTGGAYEQYF
TRBJ1-1	TRBV4-1	.	.	TGCGCCAGCAGCCTCTTAGGATCGGCTTTCTTT	CASSLLGSAFF
TRBJ1-1	TRBV2	.	.	TGTGCCAAAATGACGGGATCAGGGACTGAAGCTTTCTTT	CAKMTGSGTEAFF
TRBJ2-7	TRBV27	.	.	TGTGCCAGCAGTTCACGATGGAGGGGACAGAGATCCTACGAGCAGTACTTC	CASSSRWRGQRSYEQYF
TRBJ2-1	TRBV27	TRBD1	few	TGTGCCAGCAGTCTGGGGACAGTCAATGAGCAGTTCTTC	CASSLGTVNEQFF
TRBJ1-1	TRBV7-9	TRBD1	few	TGTGCCAGCAGCCCTGGACAGGAGACTGAAGCTTTCTTT	CASSPGQETEAFF
TRBJ1-2	TRBV6-2/TRBV6-3	.	.	TGTGCCAGCAGTTACTCGAATCCCTCCTATGGCTACACCTTC	CASSYSNPSYGYTF
TRBJ1-5	TRBV7-9	TRBD1	.	TGTGCCAGCAGCTTATCATCCCCGGGACAGAGCAATCAGCCCCAGCATTTT	CASSLSSPGQSNQPQHF
TRBJ1-6	TRBV6-1	.	.	TGTGCCAGCAGCCCACGGCCCGGGAGTTTGGGTTCACCCCTCCACTTT	CASSPRPGSLGSPLHF
TRBJ1-1	TRBV20-1	TRBD1	.	TGCAGTGCTCCCCCCGGGACAGGGAATGGGATGCCTGAAGCTTTCTTT	CSAPPGTGNGMPEAFF
TRBJ2-5	TRBV5-4	TRBD1	.	TGTGCCAGCAGGCCAGGGGGCTGGAAGACCCAGTACTTC	CASRPGGWKTQYF